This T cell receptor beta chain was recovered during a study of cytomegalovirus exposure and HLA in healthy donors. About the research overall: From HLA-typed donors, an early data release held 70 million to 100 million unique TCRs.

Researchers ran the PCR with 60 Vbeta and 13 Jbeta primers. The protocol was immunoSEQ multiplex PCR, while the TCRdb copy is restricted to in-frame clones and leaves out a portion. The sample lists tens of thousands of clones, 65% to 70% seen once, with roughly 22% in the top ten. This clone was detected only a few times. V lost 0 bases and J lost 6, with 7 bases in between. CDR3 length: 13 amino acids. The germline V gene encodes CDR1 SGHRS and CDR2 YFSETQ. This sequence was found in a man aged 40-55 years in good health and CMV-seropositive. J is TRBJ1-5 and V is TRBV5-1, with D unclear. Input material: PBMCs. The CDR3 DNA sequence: TGCGCCAGCAGCTTGGGGGAGGGTCAGCCCCAGCATTTT. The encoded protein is CASSLGEGQPQHF.